This paragraph covers one T cell receptor (beta chain) sequence. This clone's antigen is unknown. Qualities for individual bases were not recorded, and no much larger clone is one base off. This sample stems from a study of post-analysis software for immune sequencing data (dated by TCRdb to about 2015). Study-level background: Recorded disease courses included relapsing-remitting, secondary progressive and progressive-relapsing multiple sclerosis, with some patients lacking subtype annotation. Patient repertoires were compared against over ten previously published healthy control repertoires from donors aged 6 to 25 years. A subset of samples was prepared in parallel using single-end sample barcoding, then pooled and co-amplified after Illumina adapter ligation.

Beyond this particular receptor, the publication reports: Significantly higher frequencies in patients than in controls were found for a handful of TRBV segments, including TRBV5-6, TRBV5-1 and TRBV20-1. Direct clustering with F measure revealed strong co-clustering of samples prepared in the same batch, which led to a batch-effect correction. The multiple sclerosis patient group was slightly younger than the control group. Compared with controls, multiple sclerosis patients had significantly lower normalized Chao1 diversity, a finding suggesting substantial peripheral T-cell clonal expansion.

Per the germline V gene, MNHEY is the CDR1 and SVGAGI is the CDR2. V has 7 bases trimmed and J has 11 bases trimmed; junction bases matching no gene number 14. CDR3 length: 14 amino acids, cysteine to phenylalanine. The only DNA kept is the CDR3, 42 bases in frame from the first base. Library method: PCR. Reads for this sample came from an Illumina HiSeq 2500. Unique molecular identifiers were incorporated into TCR beta cDNA libraries to reduce PCR and sequencing biases. Every 1 to 10 million input T cells yielded approximately 500,000 cDNA molecules, meaning each molecule approximated one T cell. Patient libraries were prepared and sequenced with the same protocol used for the earlier healthy control dataset. Samples belonging to the same batch were prepared together, multiplexed and sequenced on a shared HiSeq lane. In the authors' own workflow: MIGEC handled the raw barcoded reads, throwing out single-read molecular identifier groups before consensus assembly and CDR3 extraction. Clonotype tables were post-analysed with VDJtools, and diversity was normalized by down-sampling all datasets to the smallest sample size. In repertoire overlap clustering, CDR3 amino acid sequences, but not nucleotide sequences, were matched to correct batch-related cross-sample contamination. TCRdb reworked the public reads: Q25 trimming with fastp, MiXCR clone assembly, productive beta chains retained. Each CDR3 protein appears once, grouped with its most common genes and DNA. TCRdb's processing, not the study's, gives the V and J calls here. Counted in this sample were roughly 800,000 distinct CDR3 sequences; 53% of them appeared once. About 4.5% of the sample comes from the top ten.

To demonstrate the VDJtools post-analysis software, the study profiled TCR beta repertoires from the peripheral blood of about a dozen young patients with multiple sclerosis. Multiple sclerosis patients were children and adolescents aged 6 to 15 years. The sequence links TRBV6-5 to TRBJ1-2; TRBD1 agrees with 9 junctional bases. This TCR derives from a girl aged 5-17 years with multiple sclerosis. Sequencing was carried out using blood. Here is the DNA: TGTGCCAGCATCCCGGGACAGGGAATCGGAGCTTACACCTTC. It codes for CASIPGQGIGAYTF.